These 32 T cell receptor beta chains share one sample of origin, sequenced in a study of T cells in Graves' hyperthyroidism and ophthalmopathy. Amplification targeted TCR beta CDR3 regions from RNA transcripts. The primer set for the first-round RT-PCR of the TCR CDR3 was HTBI. TCRdb fed the multiplex PCR reads into MiXCR, producing one record per CDR3 protein. The sample lists under 400,000 distinct CDR3 sequences; about a sixth were seen once. Sequencing was done on a sample of blood. These receptors originate from a woman between 40 and 50 years old with Graves' ophthalmopathy.

This clonotype was seen at least ten times. The gene calls are TRBV12-3 or TRBV12-4 and TRBJ1-2; D ambiguous. The CDR3 loop spans 13 amino acids. The ends were cut back, 6 bases at V and 0 bases at J, with 8 bases in the middle. The CDR3 loop is CASSRPPNYGYTF. The CDR3 DNA reads as TGTGCCAGCAGCCGCCCACCTAACTATGGCTACACCTTC.

This clonotype was recorded many times. The V gene is TRBV6-8, the J gene TRBJ2-7; a possible D gene is TRBD1 (5 bases). V lost 2 bases, J lost 2 bases, and 13 bases lay in between. CDR1 MNHGY and CDR2 SAAAGT come from the germline V gene. The CDR3 spans 15 residues. The CDR3 DNA reads TGTGCCAGCAGTTACCTGGACATGTCGCCCTACGAGCAGTACTTC. It encodes CASSYLDMSPYEQYF.

With regard to this clonotype: Being one base from a much bigger clone, this may be a read error. This chain uses TRBV12-3 or TRBV12-4 with TRBJ1-1; D possibly corresponds to TRBD1 (5 bases). The CDR3 extends over 16 amino acids. The CDR3 loop is CAISYPPGGMNTEAFF. CDR3 DNA sequence: TGTGCCATCAGTTACCCCCCCGGGGGGATGAACACTGAAGCTTTCTTT.

This clonotype was counted at least ten times. The chain couples TRBV28 to TRBJ1-2; a weak D match, TRBD1 (5 bases). The CDR3 sequence is 14 residues long. Trimming pared 2 bases from V and 4 bases from J, leaving 11 bases between. The V gene's germline CDR1 is MDHEN and CDR2 SYDVKM. Here the CDR3 reads CASSLPDSAYGYTF. DNA of the CDR3: TGTGCCAGCAGTTTACCAGACAGCGCCTATGGCTACACCTTC.

This clonotype was seen ten or more times. J is TRBJ2-5 and V is TRBV6-5; D might be TRBD1 or TRBD2, each matching 5 bases. The V end was cut by 1 base, the J end by 0 bases, with 12 bases between. Germline CDR1 MNHEY, CDR2 SVGAGI. The CDR3 length is 16 residues. CDR3 nucleotides: TGTGCCAGCAGTTACTTTGGGGGAGTGGACCAAGAGACCCAGTACTTC. Encoded protein: CASSYFGGVDQETQYF.

There are a few counts of this clonotype. V is TRBV9 and J is TRBJ2-1, with D perhaps given as TRBD1 or TRBD2 (6 bases each). Trimming left V 4 bases short and J 2 bases short, with 13 bases between. The CDR3 runs to 15 residues. Germline CDR1 is SGDLS and CDR2 is YYNGEE. The CDR3 region is CASSPGASPYNEQFF. The CDR3 DNA is TGTGCCAGCAGCCCGGGGGCTAGCCCCTACAATGAGCAGTTCTTC.

There are many counts of this clonotype. J is TRBJ1-5 and V is TRBV11-2; 7 positions agree with TRBD1. After removal of 1 base from V and 4 bases from J, the junction contained 4 bases not matched to a gene. The V gene's germline CDR1 is SGHAT and CDR2 FQNNGV. This CDR3 is 15 amino acids long. This chain's CDR3 is CASSLGDRLNQPQHF. CDR3 bases: TGTGCCAGCAGCTTAGGGGACAGACTGAATCAGCCCCAGCATTTT.

A remark on this clonotype: Given a much more abundant clone one base away, this may be a read error. The J gene is TRBJ2-3, the V gene TRBV20-1; D not certain. Trimming pared 4 bases from V and 2 bases from J, leaving 7 bases between. Germline V gives CDR1 DFQATT, CDR2 SNEGSKA (reference sequence). The CDR3 is 12 amino acids. CDR3: CSATIDTDTQYF. CDR3 sequence (DNA): TGCAGTGCTACCATCGACACAGATACGCAGTATTTT.

In its sample, this clonotype was seen many times. The chain has TRBV19 and TRBJ1-5; D remains unclear. Germline lookup yields CDR1 LNHDA and CDR2 SQIVND (reference sequence). V was trimmed by 3 bases and J by 3 bases, leaving 3 bases between them. The CDR3 runs 12 residues. The CDR3 coding sequence is TGTGCCAGTAGTATGGTCAATCAGCCCCAGCATTTT. Translation: CASSMVNQPQHF. Full variable domain (outside the CDR3, taken from reference TRBV19 and TRBJ1-5): DGGITQSPKYLFRKEGQNVTLSCEQNLNHDAMYWYRQDPGQGLRLIYYSQIVNDFQKGDIAEGYSVSREKKESFPLTVTSAQKNPTAFYLCASSMVNQPQHFGDGTRLSIL.

This clonotype was detected ten times or more. The chain couples TRBV24-1 to TRBJ2-5, with 8 bases identical to TRBD1. The V segment lost 7 bases and the J segment 2 bases; nucleotides outside the gene matches: 11. This CDR3 contains 16 residues. Germline CDR1 is KGHDR and CDR2 is SFDVKD. CDR3 region: CATSSPPGQGQETQYF. Written as DNA, the CDR3 is TGTGCCACCAGCAGTCCCCCTGGACAGGGACAAGAGACCCAGTACTTC.

The V call is TRBV5-6, the J call TRBJ1-2; D possibly corresponds to TRBD1 (6 bases). CDR1 is SGHDT, CDR2 YYEEEE, per germline. V shed 2 bases and J shed 2 bases, with 10 bases lying between them. The length of the CDR3 is 14 residues. The CDR3 DNA is TGTGCCAGCAGCTTTTCCGGACAGAACTATGGCTACACCTTC. Its translation is CASSFSGQNYGYTF.

This clonotype was seen ten or more times. The chain uses TRBV7-2 and TRBJ2-5; D not certain. The CDR3 is 13 amino acids. V gave up 5 bases and J gave up 7 bases, with 14 bases separating them. Germline CDR1 and CDR2: SGHTA and FQGNSA. CDR3 nucleotide sequence: TGTGCCAGCAGCCCCCCTGTACCGGGGACCCAGTACTTC. It yields the protein CASSPPVPGTQYF.

The chain employs TRBV3-1 and TRBJ2-5; 11 nucleotides agree with TRBD2. In germline, CDR1 is LGHDT, CDR2 YNNKEL (reference sequence). CDR3 length: 15 residues. Germline trimming cut 4 bases from V and 5 bases from J; bases unmatched to any gene: 6. The CDR3 region has the DNA TGTGCCAGCAGCCGGGTAGCGGGAGGGTTGGAGACCCAGTACTTC. Translated: CASSRVAGGLETQYF.

This clonotype was recorded many times. This chain connects TRBV7-2 to TRBJ1-2; 7 bases agree with TRBD1. With V trimmed by 6 bases and J by 1 base, 5 bases remained unmatched. Germline V lookup: CDR1 SGHTA, CDR2 FQGNSA. The CDR3 spans 14 residues. DNA for the CDR3: TGTGCCAGCAGACGGACAGGAATTAACTATGGCTACACCTTC. Translation: CASRRTGINYGYTF.

This clonotype was found a few times. CDR3 coding DNA: TGTGCCAGCAGCTTACGTGTTAGTGGGCCAATCTACGAGCAGTACTTC. It encodes CASSLRVSGPIYEQYF. V is TRBV5-6 and J is TRBJ2-7; unclear D gene. The CDR3 is made up of 16 amino acids. V was shortened by 2 bases and J by 3 bases, with 18 bases between the two germline ends. Germline CDR1 and CDR2: SGHDT and YYEEEE.

The table lists this clonotype with many counts. The CDR3: CASSEFGQWGTQYF. DNA of the CDR3: TGTGCCAGCAGTGAATTCGGCCAGTGGGGGACCCAGTACTTC. This sequence joins TRBV25-1 and TRBJ2-5; D is unresolved. The CDR3 consists of 14 residues. Germline values: CDR1 MGHDK, CDR2 SYGVNS. V was shortened by 1 base and J by 7 bases, with 13 bases between the two germline ends.

This clonotype was counted many times. This chain uses TRBV5-1 with TRBJ1-5, with 8 bases lining up with TRBD1. This CDR3 has 13 amino acids. V lost 4 bases to trimming and J lost 8 bases; unmatched junction nucleotides: 5. The V gene's germline CDR1 is SGHRS and CDR2 YFSETQ. The DNA of the CDR3 is TGCGCCAGCAGCCCGACAGGGGAGAAGCCCCAGCATTTT. This translates into CASSPTGEKPQHF.

The sample holds many counts of this clonotype. V is TRBV19 and J is TRBJ2-7; TRBD1 or TRBD2 may be the D gene (5 bases each). Germline CDR1 is LNHDA and CDR2 is SQIVND (reference sequence). Deletions cut 3 bases from V and 3 bases from J, with 12 bases between. The CDR3 is 14 residues long. The CDR3 nucleotides read TGTGCCAGTAGTATCTTAGGGACCAACTACGAGCAGTACTTC. This sequence encodes CASSILGTNYEQYF.

This rearrangement joins TRBV11-2 to TRBJ1-2; D might be TRBD1 (5 bases). The V gene's germline CDR1 is SGHAT and CDR2 FQNNGV. V was pared by 1 base and J by 3 bases, with 15 bases between. The CDR3 runs 16 residues. DNA for the CDR3: TGTGCCAGCAGCTTAGTCTCAGGGAAATCGGACTATGGCTACACCTTC. It specifies CASSLVSGKSDYGYTF.

The chain recombines TRBV13 with TRBJ2-6; D is possibly TRBD2 (6 bases). Germline V gene lookup returns CDR1 PRHDT and CDR2 FYEKMQ (reference sequence). The CDR3 contains 16 residues. V was shortened by 0 bases and J by 2 bases, with 8 bases between the two germline ends. The CDR3 nucleotides are TGTGCCAGCAGCTTAGGTTGGGGGGCTGGGGCCAACGTCCTGACTTTC. Its translation is CASSLGWGAGANVLTF.

This clonotype was observed at least ten times. The chain carries TRBV14 and TRBJ2-7, with TRBD1 matching 11 bases. The germline gives CDR1 SGHDN, CDR2 FVKESK. CDR3 length: 16 residues. V lost 4 bases, J lost 3 bases, and 8 bases stayed unmatched. The CDR3: CASSLGDRGYYYEQYF. CDR3 coding DNA: TGTGCCAGCAGCCTTGGGGACAGGGGGTATTACTACGAGCAGTACTTC. Variable domain in full (rest from reference TRBV14 and TRBJ2-7): EAGVTQFPSHSVIEKGQTVTLRCDPISGHDNLYWYRRVMGKEIKFLLHFVKESKQDESGMPNNRFLAERTGGTYSTLKVQPAELEDSGVYFCASSLGDRGYYYEQYFGPGTRLTVT.

The table lists this clonotype with many counts. This sequence joins TRBV6-2 or TRBV6-3 and TRBJ1-5; 8 nucleotides agree with TRBD1. CDR1 and CDR2 from the germline V gene are MNHEY and SVGEGT. The CDR3 covers 17 residues. J gave up 2 bases and V 5 bases, and 11 bases lay outside the gene matches. Written as DNA, the CDR3 is TGTGCCAGCAGTCAGAGCCCCAGGGGGCTCGGCAATCAGCCCCAGCATTTT. This sequence encodes CASSQSPRGLGNQPQHF.

This clonotype has a count of ten or more. This chain joins TRBV27 and TRBJ2-5, with 10 positions matching TRBD2. The germline V gene has CDR1 MNHEY and CDR2 SMNVEV (reference sequence). Trimming at V came to 5 bases and at J to 4 bases, leaving 10 bases not matched to a gene. CDR3 length equals 16 residues. CDR3 nucleotide sequence: TGTGCCAGCAGTCCTCCGGGACTAGCGATTCGAGAGACCCAGTACTTC. This codes for CASSPPGLAIRETQYF.

This clonotype appeared many times. V usage is TRBV20-1 and J usage is TRBJ1-6; D unresolved. V lost 4 bases and J lost 5, with 9 bases in between. CDR1 and CDR2 (germline): DFQATT, SNEGSKA (reference sequence). The CDR3 extends over 13 amino acids. Here the CDR3 DNA reads TGCAGTGCTACCCGAGGGAATAATTCACCCCTCCACTTT. Its translation: CSATRGNNSPLHF.

The sample holds many counts of this clonotype. The chain recombines TRBV3-1 with TRBJ2-5, with unresolved D. Germline-derived CDR1 and CDR2 are LGHDT and YNNKEL (reference sequence). The CDR3 sequence is 15 residues long. The V end was cut by 3 bases, the J end by 3 bases, with 14 bases between. Written as DNA, the CDR3 is TGTGCCAGCAGCCAGGGTCTGGCGGTAAAAGAGACCCAGTACTTC. Translation gives CASSQGLAVKETQYF.

This clonotype was seen many times. This chain uses TRBV29-1 with TRBJ2-7, with 9 bases matching TRBD1. The germline CDR1 and CDR2 sequences are SQVTM and ANQGSEA. The CDR3 extends over 12 amino acids. With 7 bases clipped from V and 5 bases from J, the junction kept 6 bases outside the gene matches. CDR3 sequence reads: CSAGTGYDEQYF. The CDR3 DNA sequence: TGCAGCGCTGGGACAGGGTACGACGAGCAGTACTTC.

This clonotype was observed many times. A junction end diverges from the germline sequence, so it may reflect a read error. The V gene is TRBV2, the J gene TRBJ1-2; 8 nucleotides align to TRBD1. CDR1 and CDR2 (germline): SNHLY, FYNNEI. The CDR3 contains 14 residues. CDR3 bases: TGTGCCAGCAGGTCCCTGACAGGGGATGCTGGCTACATCTTC. Amino acid sequence: CASRSLTGDAGYIF.

This chain connects TRBV7-8 to TRBJ1-2; possible D gene TRBD1, 5 bases. Germline lookup yields CDR1 SGHVS and CDR2 FQNEAQ. Between the trimmed V and J ends, which lost 5 bases and 4 bases, there was a span of 17 bases. CDR3 length equals 15 residues. CDR3 in DNA: TGTGCCAGCAGCCCGGGAGGTCCAGGGTTCTATGGCTACACCTTC. Residues: CASSPGGPGFYGYTF.

The chain couples TRBV6-2 or TRBV6-3 to TRBJ2-7; 8 bases agree with TRBD1. From germline, CDR1 is MNHEY and CDR2 SVGEGT. The V gene end was trimmed by 5 bases and the J gene end by 0 bases; junction bases not matched to a gene: 15. The CDR3 runs 18 residues. The CDR3 spells CASSNRRAGGSFSYEQYF. Written as DNA, the CDR3 is TGTGCCAGCAGTAATAGACGGGCAGGGGGCTCGTTCTCCTACGAGCAGTACTTC.

This clonotype has ten or more counts. The chain couples TRBV19 to TRBJ2-7; D is ambiguous. This CDR3 contains 15 residues. Germline assignment: CDR1 LNHDA and CDR2 SQIVND (reference sequence). The V end lost 6 bases, the J end lost 2 bases, and 17 bases lay between the germline ends. As DNA, the CDR3 is TGTGCCAGTAGCCCAGTGGGCTTCCCTCCCTACGAGCAGTACTTC. It translates to CASSPVGFPPYEQYF.

This chain uses TRBV12-3 or TRBV12-4 with TRBJ2-5; D is uncertain. CDR3 length: 13 residues. V lost 7 bases and J 5 bases, leaving 14 bases between the germline ends. CDR3: CASTPIHAETQYF. CDR3 DNA: TGTGCCAGCACCCCGATACACGCGGAGACCCAGTACTTC.

This clonotype was seen at least ten times. This chain uses TRBV7-2 with TRBJ2-7, with D hard to call. The ends were cut back, 2 bases at V and 2 bases at J, with 10 bases in the middle. In germline, CDR1 is SGHTA, CDR2 FQGNSA. The CDR3 sequence is 14 residues long. In DNA, the CDR3 is TGTGCCAGCAGCTTACTCAGGCCCCCCTACGAGCAGTACTTC. It specifies CASSLLRPPYEQYF.